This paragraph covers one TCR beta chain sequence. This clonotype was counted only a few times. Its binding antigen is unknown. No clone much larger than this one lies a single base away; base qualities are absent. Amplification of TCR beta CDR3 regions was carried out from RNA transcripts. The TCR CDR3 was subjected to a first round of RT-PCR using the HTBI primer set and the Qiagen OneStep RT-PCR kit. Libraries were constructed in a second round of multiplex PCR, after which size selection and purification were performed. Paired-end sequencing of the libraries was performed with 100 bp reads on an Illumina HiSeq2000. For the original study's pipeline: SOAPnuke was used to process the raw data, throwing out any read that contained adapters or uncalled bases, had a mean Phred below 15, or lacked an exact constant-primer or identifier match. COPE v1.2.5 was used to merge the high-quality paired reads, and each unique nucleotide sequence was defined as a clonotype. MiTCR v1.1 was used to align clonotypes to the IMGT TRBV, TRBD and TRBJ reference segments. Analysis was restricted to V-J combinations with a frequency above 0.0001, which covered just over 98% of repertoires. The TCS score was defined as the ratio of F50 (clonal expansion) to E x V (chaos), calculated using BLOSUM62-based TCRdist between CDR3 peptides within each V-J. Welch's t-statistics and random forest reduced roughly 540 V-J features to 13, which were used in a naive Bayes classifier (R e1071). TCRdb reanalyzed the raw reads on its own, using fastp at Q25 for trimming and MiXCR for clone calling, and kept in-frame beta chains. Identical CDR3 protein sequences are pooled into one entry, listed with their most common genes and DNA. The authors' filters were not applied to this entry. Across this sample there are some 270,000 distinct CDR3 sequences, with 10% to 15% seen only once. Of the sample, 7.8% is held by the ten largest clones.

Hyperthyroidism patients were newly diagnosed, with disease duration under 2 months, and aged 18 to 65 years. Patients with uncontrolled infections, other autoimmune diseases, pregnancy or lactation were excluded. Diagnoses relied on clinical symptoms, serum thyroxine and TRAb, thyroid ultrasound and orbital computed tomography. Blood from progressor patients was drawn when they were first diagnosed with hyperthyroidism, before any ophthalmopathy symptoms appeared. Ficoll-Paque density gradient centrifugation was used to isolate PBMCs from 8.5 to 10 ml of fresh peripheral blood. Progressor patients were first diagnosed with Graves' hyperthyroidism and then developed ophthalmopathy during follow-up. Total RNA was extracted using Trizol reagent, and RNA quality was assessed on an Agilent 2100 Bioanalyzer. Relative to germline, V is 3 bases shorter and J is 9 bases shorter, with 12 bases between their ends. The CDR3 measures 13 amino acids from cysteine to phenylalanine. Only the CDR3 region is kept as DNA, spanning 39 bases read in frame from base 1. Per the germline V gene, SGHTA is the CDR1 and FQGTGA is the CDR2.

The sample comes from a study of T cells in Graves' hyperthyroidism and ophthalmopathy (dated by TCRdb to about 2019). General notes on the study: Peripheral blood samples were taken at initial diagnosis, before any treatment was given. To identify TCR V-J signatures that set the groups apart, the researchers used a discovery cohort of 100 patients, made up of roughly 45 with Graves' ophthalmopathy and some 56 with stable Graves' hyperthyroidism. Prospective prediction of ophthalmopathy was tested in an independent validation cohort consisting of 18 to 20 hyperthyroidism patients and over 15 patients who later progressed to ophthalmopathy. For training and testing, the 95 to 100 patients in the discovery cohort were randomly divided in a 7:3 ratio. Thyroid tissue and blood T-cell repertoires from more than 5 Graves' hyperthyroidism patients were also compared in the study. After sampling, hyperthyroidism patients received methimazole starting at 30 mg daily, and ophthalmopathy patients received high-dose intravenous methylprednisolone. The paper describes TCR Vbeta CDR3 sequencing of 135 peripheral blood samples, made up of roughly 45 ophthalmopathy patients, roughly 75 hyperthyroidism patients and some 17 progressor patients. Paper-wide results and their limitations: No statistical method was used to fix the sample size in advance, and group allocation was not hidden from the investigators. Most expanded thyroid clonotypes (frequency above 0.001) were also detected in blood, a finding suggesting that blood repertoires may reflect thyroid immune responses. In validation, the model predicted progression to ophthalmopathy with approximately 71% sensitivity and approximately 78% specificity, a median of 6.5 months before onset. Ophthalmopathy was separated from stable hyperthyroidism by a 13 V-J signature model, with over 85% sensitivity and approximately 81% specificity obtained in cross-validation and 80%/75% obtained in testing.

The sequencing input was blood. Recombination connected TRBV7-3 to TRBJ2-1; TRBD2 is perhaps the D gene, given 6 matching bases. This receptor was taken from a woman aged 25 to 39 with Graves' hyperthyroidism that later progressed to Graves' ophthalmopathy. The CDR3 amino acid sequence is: CASSFGGVGEQFF. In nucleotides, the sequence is TGTGCCAGCAGCTTCGGAGGGGTCGGTGAGCAGTTCTTC. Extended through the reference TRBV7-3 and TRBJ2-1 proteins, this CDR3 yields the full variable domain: GAGVSQTPSNKVTEKGKYVELRCDPISGHTALYWYRQSLGQGPEFLIYFQGTGAADDSGLPNDRFFAVRPEGSVSTLKIQRTERGDSAVYLCASSFGGVGEQFFGPGTRLTVL.